This T cell receptor beta chain comes out of a study of spatial heterogeneity in lung cancer. Time point denoted: sample taken at primary tumor resection. V was clipped by 2 bases and J by 2 bases; unmatched bases: 11. Germline V gene data show CDR1 as MNHEY and CDR2 as SMNVEV (reference sequence). The CDR3 is made up of 18 amino acids. Carried by each TCR cDNA molecule was a unique molecular identifier. Each CDR3 protein is one row after TCRdb ran MiXCR on the 5' RACE reads. Of about 280 distinct CDR3 sequences listed, roughly 25% are singletons. The sample holds a few counts of this clonotype. In a library made to pick up alpha chains, this beta chain is a stray read with a size that means little.

Specimen: normal lung tissue next to the tumor, collected at surgery. The chain is built from TRBV27 and TRBJ1-2; 10 bases match TRBD1. The receptor's source is a male donor with early-stage non-small cell lung cancer. CDR3 loop: CASSLLGRGQGSNYGYTF. CDR3 nucleotides: TGTGCCAGCAGTTTACTGGGTAGGGGACAGGGGAGCAACTATGGCTACACCTTC.